The present T cell receptor (beta chain) was sequenced within a study of OX40 agonist ivuxolimab in advanced cancers. Study-level background: The eligibility criteria allowed prior anti-PD-1, anti-PD-L1 or anti-CTLA-4 therapy, and approximately 38% had some. Overall study findings and caveats: The average count of expanded clones was higher among CD8+ T cells than among CD4+.

Assay: immunoSEQ multiplex PCR; the TCRdb copy retains only in-frame clones and omits some. The sample holds about 86,000 clones, roughly nine tenths seen once. Patients were excluded for autoimmune disease history or systemic immunosuppression. In germline, CDR1 is KGHSH, CDR2 LQKENI. The CDR3 covers 14 residues. J gave up 8 bases and V 0 bases, and 5 bases lay outside the gene matches. With regard to this clone: The antigen remains undetermined.

The TCR comes from an adult with an advanced solid tumor such as melanoma, head and neck, liver or kidney cancer. The chain has TRBV18 and TRBJ1-2, with 8 bases lining up with TRBD1. The sample was CD4+ or CD8+ T cells sorted from blood, taken in a trial of the OX40 agonist ivuxolimab. The CDR3 region is CASSPPSRGRGYTF. The CDR3 bases are TGTGCCAGCTCACCACCAAGCAGGGGGCGAGGCTACACCTTC.